These T cell receptor beta chains were read from a single sample in a study of CD8 T cells in ankylosing spondylitis. MiXCR, applied by TCRdb to the 5' RACE reads, yields one record per CDR3 protein. Among around 150,000 distinct CDR3 sequences listed, about 18% were seen once. Sequencing was carried out using blood, either unsorted or a sorted T cell fraction (not recorded which). Receptor source: a male donor with ankylosing spondylitis or in good health (not recorded which). CDR3s include the opening cysteine and the closing phenylalanine or tryptophan. D genes are given only for firm matches. Clone size is stated in some rows and not others, as once, few, many or a class when expanded.

size,J,V,D,CDR3,DNA
NA,TRBJ2-1,TRBV7-9,NA,CASSPPISSPTYNEQFF,TGTGCCAGCAGCCCCCCGATTAGTAGCCCAACCTACAATGAGCAGTTCTTC
many,TRBJ2-3,TRBV20-1,TRBD2,CSAREAGGTDTQYF,TGCAGTGCTAGGGAGGCGGGGGGCACAGATACGCAGTATTTT
NA,TRBJ1-1,TRBV12-3/TRBV12-4,NA,CASRPGGAVNTEAFF,TGTGCCAGCAGGCCCGGGGGTGCTGTGAACACTGAAGCTTTCTTT
many,TRBJ1-2,TRBV19,NA,CASRTWYGYTF,TGTGCCAGTAGGACTTGGTATGGCTACACCTTC
few,TRBJ2-1,TRBV2,TRBD2,CASSASLAGGHHEQFF,TGTGCCAGCAGTGCCTCTCTAGCGGGAGGGCACCATGAGCAGTTCTTC
many,TRBJ1-1,TRBV9,TRBD1,CASSAQTGGNTEAFF,TGTGCCAGCAGCGCCCAGACAGGGGGGAACACTGAAGCTTTCTTT
NA,TRBJ2-7,TRBV7-2,TRBD1,CASSRTTGAYEQYF,TGTGCCAGCAGCCGAACGACAGGGGCCTACGAGCAGTACTTC
NA,TRBJ2-2,TRBV20-1,NA,CSARAGSATGELFF,TGCAGTGCTAGAGCAGGGTCGGCCACCGGGGAGCTGTTTTTT
many,TRBJ2-3,TRBV7-3,TRBD1,CASSFPQMTGGGTDTQYF,TGTGCCAGCAGCTTTCCACAGATGACAGGGGGAGGCACAGATACGCAGTATTTT
few,TRBJ2-7,TRBV10-3,TRBD1,CAITSTGPHEQYF,TGTGCCATCACATCGACAGGGCCACACGAGCAGTACTTC
many,TRBJ1-2,TRBV20-1,NA,CSARGWGNYGYTF,TGCAGTGCTAGAGGGTGGGGGAACTATGGCTACACCTTC
NA,TRBJ1-4,TRBV7-8,NA,CASSLVRGSPSKLFF,TGTGCCAGCAGCTTAGTCCGCGGCAGTCCCTCCAAACTGTTTTTT
many,TRBJ2-3,TRBV29-1,TRBD1,CSVRGQGGDTQYF,TGCAGCGTGAGGGGACAGGGAGGAGATACGCAGTATTTT
many,TRBJ1-2,TRBV20-1,NA,CSALGSYGYTF,TGCAGCGCACTGGGTAGCTATGGCTACACCTTC
many,TRBJ2-2,TRBV10-1,NA,CASSEARGAGELFF,TGCGCCAGCAGTGAGGCTAGGGGGGCCGGGGAGCTGTTTTTT
few,TRBJ2-3,TRBV5-4,NA,CASSLQGSSTDTQYF,TGTGCCAGCAGCTTGCAGGGAAGTAGCACAGATACGCAGTATTTT
NA,TRBJ2-1,TRBV10-3,TRBD2,CAIGGYSGSSYNEQFF,TGTGCCATCGGGGGGTATAGCGGGAGTTCCTACAATGAGCAGTTCTTC
many,TRBJ2-1,TRBV27,NA,CASWRETGFNEQFF,TGTGCCAGCTGGAGGGAGACAGGATTCAATGAGCAGTTCTTC
many,TRBJ2-3,TRBV29-1,NA,CSGRFGLDTQYF,TGCAGCGGCCGATTCGGGTTAGATACGCAGTATTTT
few,TRBJ2-3,TRBV5-6,NA,CASSDLDSRHTDTQYF,TGTGCCAGCAGCGATCTTGACAGCCGTCACACAGATACGCAGTATTTT
NA,TRBJ1-3,TRBV30,NA,CACPRGVGSGNTIYF,TGTGCCTGCCCCCGCGGAGTTGGCTCTGGAAACACCATATATTTT
many,TRBJ2-5,TRBV6-1,TRBD1,CASSRPPTGGRETQYF,TGTGCCAGCAGCCGACCCCCGACAGGGGGTAGGGAGACCCAGTACTTC
few,TRBJ1-1,TRBV19,NA,CASSIGVAGTEAFF,TGTGCCAGTAGTATTGGGGTTGCGGGCACTGAAGCTTTCTTT
few,TRBJ2-7,TRBV4-1,NA,CASSQDIVPSPEQYF,TGCGCCAGCAGCCAAGATATTGTTCCTAGCCCCGAGCAGTACTTC
many,TRBJ1-1,TRBV5-1,NA,CASSLVQGREAFF,TGCGCCAGCAGCTTGGTGCAGGGGCGTGAAGCTTTCTTT
many,TRBJ2-3,TRBV20-1,TRBD2,CSASPSRLAGVTDTQYF,TGCAGTGCTAGTCCATCCCGACTAGCGGGAGTGACAGATACGCAGTATTTT
few,TRBJ2-3,TRBV28,NA,CASLGSHTDMQYF,TGTGCCAGCCTAGGCAGCCACACAGATATGCAGTATTTT
few,TRBJ2-3,TRBV3-1,TRBD2,CASSQDSASGRSTDTQYF,TGTGCCAGCAGCCAAGATTCTGCTAGCGGGAGGTCCACAGATACGCAGTATTTT